Presented here are 4 T cell receptor beta chains from one specimen sequenced in a study of blood T cell repertoires in COVID-19. Clones were read by immunoSEQ multiplex PCR, and TCRdb kept only the in-frame ones, dropping some. This table has 140,000 to 150,000 clones, approximately 85% appearing once. Sequencing was carried out using peripheral blood. These receptors were obtained from a woman aged 60-75 years with COVID-19, enrolled during active disease.

The chain employs TRBV25-1 and TRBJ2-1; 7 bases map to TRBD2. CDR1 MGHDK and CDR2 SYGVNS come from the germline V gene. V shed 3 bases and J 3 bases; nucleotides not matched to a gene: 5. CDR3 length equals 15 residues. CDR3 protein: CASSDYRDYYNEQFF. The CDR3 DNA sequence: TGTGCCAGCAGTGACTACCGGGACTACTACAATGAGCAGTTCTTC.

The V call is TRBV30, the J call TRBJ2-7; TRBD1 aligns across 9 bases. V gave up 2 bases and J gave up 4 bases; unmatched junction bases: 6. This CDR3 contains 14 residues. Germline V gene lookup returns CDR1 GTSNPN and CDR2 SVGIG (reference sequence). CDR3 amino acids: CAWSFGTGQYEQYF. CDR3 nucleotide sequence: TGTGCCTGGAGTTTCGGGACAGGGCAATACGAGCAGTACTTC. The complete variable domain, with remaining parts taken from reference TRBV30 and TRBJ2-7, reads SQTIHQWPATLVQPVGSPLSLECTVEGTSNPNLYWYRQAAGRGLQLLFYSVGIGQISSEVPQNLSASRPQDRQFILSSKKLLLSDSGFYLCAWSFGTGQYEQYFGPGTRLTVT.

The J gene is TRBJ1-1, the V gene TRBV10-1; unclear D gene. This CDR3 region has 15 residues. Germline V gene lookup returns CDR1 WNHNN and CDR2 SYGVQD (reference sequence). V was shortened by 5 bases and J by 3 bases, with 16 bases between the two germline ends. For the CDR3, the DNA is TGCGCCAGCAGTTCAGGAGAGGGTTCGGACACTGAAGCTTTCTTT. Protein: CASSSGEGSDTEAFF.

The chain links TRBV10-1 to TRBJ1-2; no clear D. In germline, CDR1 is WNHNN, CDR2 SYGVQD (reference sequence). CDR3 length equals 13 residues. Trimming stripped 4 bases from V and 3 bases from J, with 9 bases between. The CDR3 loop reads CASSADLDYGYTF. The CDR3 region has the DNA TGCGCCAGCAGTGCTGACTTGGACTATGGCTACACCTTC.